The TCR beta chain under discussion was sequenced for a study of T cells in tuberculosis. Study outcomes and limitations: Smaller distances to GMM-specific TCRs suggested their expansion in active tuberculosis.

In the case of this clone: No antigen is known for it.

Germline V lookup: CDR1 WSHSY, CDR2 SAAADI. J gave up 0 bases and V 5 bases, and 2 bases lay outside the gene matches. The CDR3 is 15 residues long. The table came from immunoSEQ multiplex PCR; TCRdb's copy has only in-frame clones and leaves some out. This sample has more than 40,000 clones; roughly 94% occur once, and the top ten carry less than 2%. The TCR originated in a donor between 10 and 35 years old with latent tuberculosis or without tuberculosis infection. Some clones in this sample may be carry-over from other donors' samples. The sample was PBMCs. The chain combines TRBV10-2 with TRBJ2-7; 12 bases line up with TRBD2. The CDR3 nucleotides read TGCGCCAGCAGTTCGGGACTAGCGGGCTCCTACGAGCAGTACTTC. Its protein is CASSSGLAGSYEQYF.